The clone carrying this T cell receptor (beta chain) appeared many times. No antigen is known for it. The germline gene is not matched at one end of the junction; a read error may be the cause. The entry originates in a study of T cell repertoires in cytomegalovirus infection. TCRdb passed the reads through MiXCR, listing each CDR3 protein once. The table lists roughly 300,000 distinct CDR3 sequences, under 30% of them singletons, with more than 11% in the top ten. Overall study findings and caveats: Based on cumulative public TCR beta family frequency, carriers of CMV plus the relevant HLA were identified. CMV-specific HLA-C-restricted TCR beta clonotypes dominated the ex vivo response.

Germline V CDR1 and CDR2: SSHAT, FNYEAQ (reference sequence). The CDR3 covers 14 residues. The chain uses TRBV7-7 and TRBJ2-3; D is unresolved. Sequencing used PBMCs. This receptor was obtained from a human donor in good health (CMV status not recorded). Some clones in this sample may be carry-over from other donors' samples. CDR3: CASSLSSVADTQYF. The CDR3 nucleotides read TGTGCTAGCAGCTTATCGTCAGTCGCAGATACGCAGTATTTT.